This paragraph reports one TCR beta chain. Its antigen specificity is not known. No base qualities exist here, and no much larger clone lies one base off it. CDR1 and CDR2 are read off the germline V gene as SNHLY and FYNNEI. Relative to germline, V is missing 5 bases and J is missing 0 bases, with 9 bases of the junction outside any gene match. The CDR3, from cysteine to phenylalanine, totals 19 residues. The CDR3 DNA has 57 bases and is translated from base 1. The data derive from a study of cytomegalovirus exposure and HLA in healthy donors (TCRdb year 2017). General notes on the study: An earlier analysis of roughly 500 of the donors reported 250 to 350 Gb of sequence data and 117 million unique TCR beta sequences from around 200 million T cells. An early release covering 550 to 650 HLA-typed donors comprised 300 to 350 gigabases of sequencing data and around 86 million unique TCR sequences. Among the approximately 430 genotyped donors, 75% to 90% belonged to the genetic ancestry cluster associated with self-reported Caucasian donors. The study aimed to test whether signatures of past pathogen exposure could be identified by cataloging public T cell receptors. The T cell repertoires of some 700 subjects were profiled by immunosequencing and related to cytomegalovirus serostatus. A separate validation cohort of over a hundred different subjects was used in addition to the approximately 700-subject first cohort. To predict cytomegalovirus infection status, the study combined high-throughput TCR immunosequencing, statistical association of individual TCRs with disease status, and machine learning. A later analysis re-analyzed previously published TCR beta repertoires from roughly 690 donors and added high-resolution HLA genotyping to study TCR occurrence patterns. Rather than using new phenotypic data, the later analysis identified candidate immune exposures from TCR beta sequences and from how often those sequences occurred across donors. An earlier analysis of some 500 of the donors used high-throughput TCR beta sequencing to judge whether each TCR beta V gene segment behaved as functional or pseudogenic. Donor age, sex, ethnicity and CMV serostatus were compiled together with the repertoire data. Genome-wide SNP genotypes for about 55% of the roughly 670 donors were used in a later genetic analysis, which treated that subset as a discovery cohort. Every repertoire in the discovery cohort had been generated on one and the same sequencing platform. Class I and class II HLA loci were covered by the typing at four-digit resolution. Typing coverage differed by locus: A, B, C, DRB1 and DQB1 were typed in about 620-640 donors, DQA1 in 522, DPA1 in 600 to 610, and DPB1 in roughly 470. Five DR-DQ haplotypes were handled as single units for association and clustering, since linkage in the cohort was strong. Among a few hundred genotyped donors of the cohort, an average of roughly 240,000 unique TCR beta nucleotide sequences were sequenced per donor, roughly 20% of them non-productive.

The protocol used for the library was the immunoSEQ multiplex PCR assay. For the multiplex PCR, a mixture combining 60 forward primers for TCR Vbeta segments and 13 reverse primers for TCR Jbeta segments was used. A multiplex PCR assay on genomic DNA amplified the CDR3 region of rearranged TCR beta genes. The Illumina HiSeq System was used to sequence the amplified TCR beta libraries as 87-base-pair reads. Processing in the source paper ran as follows. Across the 500 to 750 repertoires, a later analysis counted tens of millions of unique TCR beta chains, around 11 million of which were shared by at least two donors. A nearest-neighbor algorithm error-corrected the raw reads and collapsed the reads into unique sequences, merging closely related sequences to remove PCR and sequencing errors. CDR3 sequences were aligned to IMGT reference sequences to assign V, D and J gene segments. Each retained sequence needed at least a six-nucleotide match to both a V gene segment and a J gene segment. Rearrangements were classified as productive when the CDR3 lacked stop codons and remained in frame with V and J, and all other rearrangements were classified as non-productive. Following IMGT convention, CDR3 was defined as the stretch from the second conserved V-encoded cysteine up to the conserved J-encoded phenylalanine. Sequences without an unambiguous match to a single V gene segment were excluded from the earlier analysis of 500 to 700 of the donors. An earlier analysis of several hundred of the donors classified V segments as functional when productive rearrangements were above 56.7% and as segregating when the standard deviation between donors was above 5%. To diagnose cytomegalovirus status from the catalog of TCR beta chain sequences, a statistical classification framework was built. In a later analysis, TCR nucleotide sequences were compared against IMGT/GENE-DB human TR gene sequences so that V and J genes could be assigned. Using the TCRdist pipeline, a later analysis assigned CDR3 sequences along with most-parsimonious VDJ recombination scenarios. In a later analysis, each TCR beta chain was defined by its CDR3 amino acid sequence together with its V-gene family, and reads without a unique V-gene family were excluded. A later analysis removed nearly 600 highly shared, low-generation-probability nucleotide sequences to deal with suspected cross-contamination and a sequencing artifact. A later analysis calculated a clonal expansion index for each public chain from normalized within-repertoire ranks of inferred template counts. Generation probabilities in a later analysis came from a VDJ recombination model fitted to out-of-frame rearrangements, and those results were checked against IGoR. A later analysis scored TCR-TCR, TCR-HLA and TCR-CMV co-occurrence with hypergeometric tests, applying a repertoire-size bias correction to TCR pairs. In a later analysis, false discovery rates were estimated by permuting HLA or CMV assignments 20 times. A later analysis grouped co-occurring TCRs with DBSCAN, adding TCRdist sequence similarity when clustering within HLA-allele-positive subsets. Repertoires with fewer than 30,000 or more than 120,000 public chains were left out of co-occurrence clustering, as were four to six repertoires with anomalous nucleotide sharing. In TCRdb, the immuneACCESS table is reduced to in-frame sequences with V and J assigned. These tables do not hold every clone; where another copy was compared, an unresolved V gene accounts for under half, and the others remain unexplained. The DNA gave D and trimming, while V, J and clone size come from that table. For this sample there are around 200,000 clones; less than 90% appear just once. Of the sample, around 0.31% falls within the top ten clones.

Results and caveats for the whole study, not just this receptor: Several of the top co-occurrence clusters appeared to be linked to parvovirus B19, influenza, CMV and Epstein-Barr virus, according to a later analysis. In a later analysis, HLA-associated TCR beta chains showed more clonal expansion and lower generation probabilities than non-associated chains that were equally common. In a later analysis, TCR association rates were found to vary across HLA loci, with the most associated TCRs seen for DRB1 alleles and the fewest for HLA-C alleles. In a later genetic analysis, fewer N-insertions in productive TCRs were reported among donors in an Asian-associated ancestry cluster than the roughly 700-donor mean. A few of the identified cytomegalovirus-associated TCR beta chains were confirmed in vitro to be specific for cytomegalovirus antigens. It was suggested by the authors that the approach could potentially be generalized to other disease states and immunological phenotypes. Immune exposure information for the cohort was limited to CMV serostatus. V-gene and J-gene trimming of TCR beta chains was associated with a missense DCLRE1C variant in a later genetic analysis, and the association was replicated in an independent cohort. A later analysis found that most CMV-associated TCR beta chains appeared HLA-restricted, with HLA associations seemingly driven largely by CMV exposure. Specific HLA alleles were associated with 15,000 to 20,000 TCR beta sequences at a false discovery rate of 0.05 in a later analysis. The classifier was reported to diagnose cytomegalovirus status with high specificity and sensitivity in both the original and validation cohorts. A group of highly shared sequence variants was considered likely to be a technical artifact of the sequencing pipeline. Roughly uniform sequencing depth across donors was assumed in presence/absence analyses, although this assumption may not hold. Linkage disequilibrium might explain the correlated functional status among segregating V segments, but an unknown experimental factor could not be excluded. While some public TCRs were present in many individuals, most TCR sequences turned up only very rarely across donors. Only TCR beta chains were sequenced in this cohort, and the absence of alpha or paired-chain data limited detectable features. A further reported finding was that TCR beta sequences accurately predicted the HLA-A and HLA-B alleles for most subjects in the first cohort. The study gave a list of roughly 150 TCR beta chains associated with cytomegalovirus. The earlier analysis of 587 of the donors excluded some 16 rarely observed V segments, including chromosome 9 orphons, because counts were too low. HLA typing was unavailable for some donors at each locus, so association tests used only the typed subset. Because the 87-base-pair reads could not distinguish some IMGT-functional V segments, including TRBV6-2 and TRBV6-3, those segments were excluded. In an earlier analysis of fewer than 700 of the donors, most TCR beta V segments appeared in productive rearrangements about 87% or about 30% of the time, broadly matching IMGT annotations. When HLA alleles, especially DR and DQ, strongly co-occurred, attributing TCR associations to individual alleles was difficult.

The cohort was made up of approximately 670 healthy bone marrow donors. At the time of sampling, every cohort member was nominally healthy, though immune exposures that went unrecorded were likely present. The donor was CMV seronegative and belonged to the group of approximately 320 seronegative cohort members. A peripheral blood sample was provided by each donor, and peripheral blood mononuclear cells were used for TCR beta sequencing. The Qiagen DNeasy Blood Extraction Kit was used to extract genomic DNA from the blood cell samples. This chain is built from TRBV2 and TRBJ2-6, and TRBD1 aligns with 11 junction nucleotides. Sequenced material: PBMCs. This TCR was sampled from a young woman in good health and CMV-seronegative. DNA sequence: TGTGCCAGCAGTCCGAGCCGGGACAGGGGGAACTCTGGGGCCAACGTCCTGACTTTC. This yields the protein CASSPSRDRGNSGANVLTF.